Shown below are 20 T cell receptor beta chains from a single sample sequenced in a study of beta chain features in type 1 diabetes. The study reverse transcribed the entire isolated RNA, so it sequenced expressed TCRB transcripts. Only in-frame clones appear in the TCRdb table, and some are missing; sequencing was by immunoSEQ multiplex PCR. In the table there are under 300,000 clones, less than 35% of which are singletons. Sequences were obtained from central memory CD4+ T cells from blood. The receptors originated from a man aged 25 to 45 in good health.

This rearrangement joins TRBV30 to TRBJ2-2; 9 bases align to TRBD2. The CDR3 sequence is 13 residues long. Germline V CDR1 and CDR2: GTSNPN, SVGIG (reference sequence). Trimming cost V 2 bases and J 7 bases; bases outside gene matches: 2. CDR3 nucleotide sequence: TGTGCCTGGAGTCGACTAGCGGACGGGGAGCTGTTTTTT. Amino acids: CAWSRLADGELFF.

The V call is TRBV7-2, the J call TRBJ2-1; TRBD2 agrees at 9 bases. The CDR3 is made up of 13 amino acids. The junction had 4 bases not matched to a gene; V was cut back by 5 bases and J by 8 bases. Per germline, CDR1 SGHTA and CDR2 FQGNSA. The CDR3 DNA follows: TGTGCCAGCAGCCTTAGCGGGAGATATGAGCAGTTCTTC. Amino acids: CASSLSGRYEQFF.

The J gene is TRBJ2-1, the V gene TRBV30, with TRBD2 identical over 12 bases. After removal of 5 bases from V and 8 bases from J, the junction contained 7 bases not matched to a gene. CDR1 GTSNPN and CDR2 SVGIG come from the germline V gene (reference sequence). The CDR3 is 14 amino acids. The CDR3 nucleotides are TGTGCCTGGTTAACTAGCGGGAGGAGCGATGAGCAGTTCTTC. Translating it yields CAWLTSGRSDEQFF.

The chain joins TRBV9 to TRBJ1-1, with D unresolved. With 0 bases removed from V and 1 base from J, the gap between germline ends came to 22 bases. Germline V lookup: CDR1 SGDLS, CDR2 YYNGEE. The CDR3 is 19 amino acids. CDR3 DNA sequence: TGTGCCAGCAGCGTAGCCGCCCAAGGGCAGCGGGAAAGGAACACTGAAGCTTTCTTT. Encoded protein: CASSVAAQGQRERNTEAFF.

The CDR3 DNA reads as TGTGCCTGGAGTATTCCGGGACAGGCAAATTCACCCCTCCACTTT. It translates to CAWSIPGQANSPLHF. J is TRBJ1-6 and V is TRBV30; 8 nucleotides align to TRBD1. CDR1 and CDR2 from the germline V gene are GTSNPN and SVGIG (reference sequence). The CDR3 has 15 amino acids. V was clipped by 2 bases and J by 7 bases; unmatched bases: 7.

This clone has a handful of counts. The CDR3 DNA follows: TGTGCCAGCAGCTTGGCTACGGGGGGCAGGGCAGATACGCAGTATTTT. Its translation: CASSLATGGRADTQYF. V gene TRBV5-4 combines with J gene TRBJ2-3, with a tentative D call TRBD2 (7 bases). The CDR3 sequence is 16 residues long. Germline V gives CDR1 SGHNT, CDR2 YYREEE (reference sequence). V lost 0 bases and J 4 bases, leaving 15 bases between the germline ends.

This chain uses TRBV2 with TRBJ2-7; D might be TRBD1 (5 bases). V was cut by 10 bases and J by 4 bases, with 20 bases left in between. The CDR3 length is 14 residues. Per germline, CDR1 SNHLY and CDR2 FYNNEI. The CDR3 protein is CATKTTIAGYEQYF. CDR3 coding DNA: TGTGCCACCAAAACGACCATTGCAGGGTACGAGCAGTACTTC. The full variable domain, rest sourced from reference TRBV2 and TRBJ2-7, is EPEVTQTPSHQVTQMGQEVILRCVPISNHLYFYWYRQILGQKVEFLVSFYNNEISEKSEIFDDQFSVERPDGSNFTLKIRSTKLEDSAMYFCATKTTIAGYEQYFGPGTRLTVT.

This clone was detected only a few times. Other DNA sequences from this sample encode an identical CDR3 as well. The chain carries TRBV29-1 and TRBJ1-1; D remains unclear. This CDR3 has 10 amino acids. Germline values: CDR1 SQVTM, CDR2 ANQGSEA. V dropped 7 bases and J dropped 2 bases, with 5 bases sitting between them. CDR3 nucleotides: TGCAGCGGGTTAAACACTGAAGCTTTCTTT. Translating gives CSGLNTEAFF.

This clone appeared a few times. This chain joins TRBV5-4 and TRBJ2-5; tentative D call: TRBD2 (5 bases). Per the germline V gene, CDR1 is SGHNT and CDR2 is YYREEE (reference sequence). The CDR3 runs to 13 residues. The V gene lost 5 bases and the J gene lost 1 base, with 9 bases spanning the gap. CDR3 DNA sequence: TGTGCCAGCAGGTCGAGCGGCCAAGAGACCCAGTACTTC. Translated: CASRSSGQETQYF.

The chain employs TRBV25-1 and TRBJ1-2, with TRBD1 matching 8 bases. V lost 6 bases to trimming and J lost 4 bases; unmatched junction nucleotides: 7. In germline, CDR1 is MGHDK, CDR2 SYGVNS. This CDR3 region has 14 residues. CDR3 sequence reads: CASRAGQGIYGYTF. The CDR3 DNA reads TGTGCCAGCAGAGCCGGACAGGGAATCTATGGCTACACCTTC.

This chain joins TRBV30 and TRBJ1-4; 11 bases map to TRBD1. This CDR3 spans 15 amino acids. CDR1 and CDR2 (germline): GTSNPN, SVGIG (reference sequence). V lost 7 bases to trimming and J lost 3 bases; unmatched junction nucleotides: 7. The CDR3 reads CASSRDRGANEKLFF. CDR3 sequence (DNA): TGTGCCTCGTCCCGGGACAGGGGGGCTAATGAAAAACTGTTTTTT. The full variable domain, completed using reference TRBV30 and TRBJ1-4, is SQTIHQWPATLVQPVGSPLSLECTVEGTSNPNLYWYRQAAGRGLQLLFYSVGIGQISSEVPQNLSASRPQDRQFILSSKKLLLSDSGFYLCASSRDRGANEKLFFGSGTQLSVL.

This clone was observed a handful of times. The chain couples TRBV30 to TRBJ2-1; TRBD2 is a possible D gene (6 bases). The CDR3 runs 13 residues. The germline V and J ends were trimmed by 0 bases and 4 bases, with 7 bases remaining between them. Germline CDR1 is GTSNPN and CDR2 is SVGIG (reference sequence). CDR3 in DNA: TGTGCCTGGAGTGTGGCGGGGTACAATGAGCAGTTCTTC. This sequence encodes CAWSVAGYNEQFF.

V and J are TRBV25-1 and TRBJ2-2; no definite D call. The V end lost 5 bases, the J end lost 3 bases, and 13 bases lay between the germline ends. The germline V gene has CDR1 MGHDK and CDR2 SYGVNS. CDR3 length: 15 amino acids. The CDR3 region is CASSQQRSDTGELFF. The CDR3 DNA is TGTGCCAGCAGTCAACAAAGGTCGGACACCGGGGAGCTGTTTTTT.

This chain joins TRBV7-2 and TRBJ2-3; D gene uncertain. Trimming took off 5 bases at V and 5 bases at J, with 11 bases between the two ends. The CDR3 contains 13 residues. Germline V gene lookup returns CDR1 SGHTA and CDR2 FQGNSA. This chain's CDR3 is CASSNLGGDTQYF. The DNA of the CDR3 is TGTGCCAGCAGCAACCTAGGTGGAGATACGCAGTATTTT.

This clone has just a few counts. V gene TRBV30 combines with J gene TRBJ2-3; D not resolved. Trimming removed 2 bases at V and 4 bases at J, with 7 bases between. Germline V gives CDR1 GTSNPN, CDR2 SVGIG (reference sequence). The CDR3 runs 12 residues. CDR3 nucleotide sequence: TGTGCCTGGAGTCCGTACTCAGATACGCAGTATTTT. This translates into CAWSPYSDTQYF.

The CDR3 nucleotides are TGTGCCAGCAGACGAGAAGTGGGGGAGTTCTTC. Protein: CASRREVGEFF. The J gene is TRBJ2-1, the V gene TRBV5-6; TRBD1 or TRBD2 may be the D gene (5 bases each). V lost 5 bases and J lost 14, with 14 bases in between. The CDR3 sequence is 11 residues long. CDR1 and CDR2 from the germline V gene are SGHDT and YYEEEE.

The table lists this clone with a few counts. V and J are TRBV6-1 and TRBJ2-3; D ambiguous. The germline gives CDR1 MNHNS, CDR2 SASEGT. V gave up 1 base and J gave up 5 bases, with 7 bases separating them. There are 13 residues in the CDR3. CDR3 region: CASSEVGEDTQYF. The CDR3 region has the DNA TGTGCCAGCAGTGAAGTAGGAGAAGATACGCAGTATTTT.

This clone was counted only a few times. The rearrangement joins TRBV4-2 to TRBJ2-5, with D perhaps matching TRBD1 (6 bases). This CDR3 is built from 15 residues. Trimming pared 3 bases from V and 5 bases from J, leaving 16 bases between. Germline assignment: CDR1 LGHNA and CDR2 YNFKEQ. CDR3 loop: CASSQPGPTGETQYF. The CDR3 DNA is TGTGCCAGCAGCCAGCCGGGACCCACAGGGGAGACCCAGTACTTC.

This clone was found many times. With a much larger clone just one base away, this may be a read error. The same CDR3 can be traced to other DNA sequences in this sample. CDR3 sequence reads: CASSSSTDTQYF. CDR3 nucleotide sequence: TGTGCCAGCAGCTCTAGCACAGATACGCAGTATTTT. The chain uses TRBV11-2 and TRBJ2-3; D ambiguous. V lost 4 bases, J lost 0 bases, and 2 bases lay in between. Germline CDR1 is SGHAT and CDR2 is FQNNGV. The CDR3 spans 12 residues. Combining the CDR3 with reference TRBV11-2 and TRBJ2-3 gives the whole variable domain EAGVAQSPRYKIIEKRQSVAFWCNPISGHATLYWYQQILGQGPKLLIQFQNNGVVDDSQLPKDRFSAERLKGVDSTLKIQPAKLEDSAVYLCASSSSTDTQYFGPGTRLTVL.

This clone was seen ten or more times. The chain is built from TRBV4-3 and TRBJ2-3; D remains unclear. V was cut by 1 base and J by 6 bases, with 8 bases left in between. Germline V CDR1 and CDR2: LGHNA, YSLEER. The CDR3 runs to 13 residues. The CDR3 coding sequence is TGCGCCAGCAGCCAAGGGCAAAGGGATACGCAGTATTTT. This encodes CASSQGQRDTQYF.